The rows below give T cell receptor beta chains drawn from one sample of a study of cytomegalovirus exposure and HLA in healthy donors. Profiled with immunoSEQ multiplex PCR; TCRdb holds only in-frame clones, not every one. This table holds fewer than 95,000 clones. The material sequenced was PBMCs. These receptors were taken from a middle-aged woman in good health and CMV-seropositive. The CDR3 runs from the conserved cysteine through the conserved F or W. Each record gives: V gene, J gene, D gene, CDR3 protein, CDR3 DNA. A D gene is named only where the DNA matches it firmly.

TRBV28	TRBJ1-5	NA	CASSLRGFNQPQHF	TGTGCCAGCAGTTTACGAGGGTTCAATCAGCCCCAGCATTTT
TRBV6-5	TRBJ1-1	NA	CASSHRTEAFF	TGTGCCAGCAGTCATCGGACAGAAGCTTTCTTT
TRBV4-3	TRBJ1-2	NA	CASSQRDSHQYGYTF	TGCGCCAGCAGCCAGAGGGACTCCCACCAATATGGCTACACCTTC
TRBV6-4	TRBJ1-1	TRBD1	CASTRQGEATEAFF	TGTGCCAGCACAAGACAGGGTGAGGCCACTGAAGCTTTCTTT
TRBV6-1	TRBJ2-7	TRBD1	CASSDMWDSLYEQYF	TGTGCCAGCAGTGATATGTGGGACAGCCTATACGAGCAGTACTTC
TRBV27	TRBJ1-2	NA	CASSLGLGGSGYTF	TGTGCCAGCAGTTTAGGGCTAGGAGGGTCTGGCTACACCTTC
TRBV9	TRBJ2-7	NA	CASSPRDNYEQYF	TGTGCCAGCAGCCCCCGGGACAACTACGAGCAGTACTTC
TRBV5-4	TRBJ2-1	TRBD2	CASSLGGLVYNEQFF	TGTGCCAGCAGCTTGGGGGGACTAGTCTACAATGAGCAGTTCTTC
TRBV7-2	TRBJ1-2	TRBD1	CASSLGQGYGYTF	TGTGCCAGCAGCTTAGGACAGGGATATGGCTACACCTTC
TRBV14	TRBJ2-5	TRBD2	CASSQVSGRETQYF	TGTGCCAGCAGCCAAGTTAGCGGGAGGGAGACCCAGTACTTC
TRBV29-1	TRBJ1-1	NA	CSVDQMNTEAFF	TGCAGCGTTGATCAGATGAACACTGAAGCTTTCTTT
TRBV4-3	TRBJ1-2	NA	CASSQDYGQPDYGYTF	TGCGCCAGCAGCCAAGATTATGGGCAGCCAGACTATGGCTACACCTTC
TRBV7-8	TRBJ2-1	NA	CASSFSSSYNEQFF	TGTGCCAGCAGCTTTTCGAGCTCCTACAATGAGCAGTTCTTC
TRBV4-1	TRBJ1-5	NA	CASSRGPGQPQHF	TGCGCCAGCAGTCGCGGTCCTGGCCAGCCCCAGCATTTT
TRBV18	TRBJ1-5	TRBD1	CASSPRTGETQPQHF	TGTGCCAGCTCACCGCGGACAGGGGAGACTCAGCCCCAGCATTTT
TRBV6-5	TRBJ1-2	TRBD1	CASSGDREADYGYTF	TGTGCCAGCAGTGGGGACAGGGAGGCGGACTATGGCTACACCTTC
TRBV5-4	TRBJ1-2	TRBD1	CASSLPGQRNYGYTF	TGTGCCAGCAGCTTACCGGGACAGCGAAACTATGGCTACACCTTC
TRBV7-9	TRBJ1-1	NA	CASSYQGHMNTEAFF	TGTGCCAGCAGCTATCAGGGGCATATGAACACTGAAGCTTTCTTT
TRBV9	TRBJ2-3	NA	CASSGVTSPDTQYF	TGTGCCAGCAGCGGGGTCACTAGCCCAGATACGCAGTATTTT
TRBV4-1	TRBJ1-3	TRBD1	CASSPPDRVTGNTIYF	TGCGCCAGCAGCCCCCCCGACAGGGTTACTGGAAACACCATATATTTT
TRBV7-2	TRBJ2-5	TRBD1	CASTVGPGQGAVETQYF	TGTGCCAGCACCGTGGGGCCGGGACAGGGGGCCGTGGAGACCCAGTACTTC
TRBV5-4	TRBJ2-1	TRBD1	CASSSTGTGGYNEQFF	TGTGCCAGCAGCTCAACCGGGACAGGGGGGTACAATGAGCAGTTCTTC
TRBV6-5	TRBJ1-1	NA	CASSSTGYTEAFF	TGTGCCAGCAGTAGCACAGGGTACACTGAAGCTTTCTTT
TRBV10-3	TRBJ2-7	NA	CAISEIRRSSTYEQYF	TGTGCCATCAGTGAGATAAGGAGAAGCTCGACCTACGAGCAGTACTTC
TRBV11-2	TRBJ1-4	NA	CASSPQGEGTNEKLFF	TGTGCCAGCAGCCCCCAAGGGGAGGGAACTAATGAAAAACTGTTTTTT
TRBV6-4	TRBJ2-5	TRBD2	CASSDSSGGQETQYF	TGTGCCAGCAGTGACTCTAGCGGGGGCCAAGAGACCCAGTACTTC
TRBV27	TRBJ1-1	NA	CASSPTGYLNTEAFF	TGTGCCAGCAGTCCTACAGGGTACCTGAACACTGAAGCTTTCTTT
TRBV14	TRBJ1-2	NA	CASSGHRQSGYTF	TGTGCCAGCAGCGGGCACCGACAGTCCGGCTACACCTTC